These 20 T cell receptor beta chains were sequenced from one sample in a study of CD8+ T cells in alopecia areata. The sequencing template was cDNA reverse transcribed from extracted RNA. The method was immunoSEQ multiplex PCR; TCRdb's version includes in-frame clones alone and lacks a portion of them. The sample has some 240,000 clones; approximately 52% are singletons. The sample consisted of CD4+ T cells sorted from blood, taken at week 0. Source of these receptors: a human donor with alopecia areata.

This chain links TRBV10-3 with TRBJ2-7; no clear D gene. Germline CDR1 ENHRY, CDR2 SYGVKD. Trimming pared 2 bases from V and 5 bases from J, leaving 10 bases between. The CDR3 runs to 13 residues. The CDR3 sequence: CAISEVKSNEQYF. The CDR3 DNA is TGTGCCATCAGTGAGGTCAAATCGAACGAGCAGTACTTC.

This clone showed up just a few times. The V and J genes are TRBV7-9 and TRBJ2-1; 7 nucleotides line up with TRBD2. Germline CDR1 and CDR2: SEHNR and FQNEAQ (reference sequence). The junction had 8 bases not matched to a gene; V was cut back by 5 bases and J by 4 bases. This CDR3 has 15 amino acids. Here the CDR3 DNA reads TGTGCCAGCAGCATCGGGTCTAGCGGATACAATGAGCAGTTCTTC. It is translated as CASSIGSSGYNEQFF.

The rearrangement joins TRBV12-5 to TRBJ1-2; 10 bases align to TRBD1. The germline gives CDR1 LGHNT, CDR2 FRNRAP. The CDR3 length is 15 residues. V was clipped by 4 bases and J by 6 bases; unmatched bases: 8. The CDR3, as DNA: TGTGCTAGTGGTTCGCCGGACAGGGGGTCCGATGGCTACACCTTC. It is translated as CASGSPDRGSDGYTF.

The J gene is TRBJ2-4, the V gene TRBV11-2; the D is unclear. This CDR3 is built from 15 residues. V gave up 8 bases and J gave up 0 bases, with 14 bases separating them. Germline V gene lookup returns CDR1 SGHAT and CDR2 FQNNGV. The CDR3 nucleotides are TGTGCCAGCGGGTTGCTCACGTTAGCCAAAAACATTCAGTACTTC. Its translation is CASGLLTLAKNIQYF.

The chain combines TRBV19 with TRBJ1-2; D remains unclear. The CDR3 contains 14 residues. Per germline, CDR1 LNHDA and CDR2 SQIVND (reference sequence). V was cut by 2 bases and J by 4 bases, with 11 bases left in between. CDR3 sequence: CASSIRTVSYGYTF. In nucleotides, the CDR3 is TGTGCCAGTAGTATAAGAACAGTCAGCTATGGCTACACCTTC.

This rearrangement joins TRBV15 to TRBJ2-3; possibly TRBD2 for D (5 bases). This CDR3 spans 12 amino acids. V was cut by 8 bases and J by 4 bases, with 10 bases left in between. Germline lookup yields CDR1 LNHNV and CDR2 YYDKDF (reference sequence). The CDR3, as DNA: TGTGCCACCGGTGGGAGAGCAGATACGCAGTATTTT. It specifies CATGGRADTQYF. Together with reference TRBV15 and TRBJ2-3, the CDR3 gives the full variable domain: DAMVIQNPRYQVTQFGKPVTLSCSQTLNHNVMYWYQQKSSQAPKLLFHYYDKDFNNEADTPDNFQSRRPNTSFCFLDIRSPGLGDTAMYLCATGGRADTQYFGPGTRLTVL.

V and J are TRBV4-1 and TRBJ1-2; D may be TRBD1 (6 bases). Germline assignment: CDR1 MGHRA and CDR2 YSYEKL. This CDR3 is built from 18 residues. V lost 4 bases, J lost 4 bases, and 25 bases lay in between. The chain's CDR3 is CASSPFQSGTSKSYGYTF. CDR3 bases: TGCGCCAGCAGCCCCTTCCAGTCCGGGACATCAAAATCCTATGGCTACACCTTC.

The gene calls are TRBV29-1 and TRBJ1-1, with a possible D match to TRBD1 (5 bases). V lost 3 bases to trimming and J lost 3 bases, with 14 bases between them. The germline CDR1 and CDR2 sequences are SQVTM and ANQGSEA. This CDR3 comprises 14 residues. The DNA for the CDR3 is TGCAGCGTTGAGAGTCAGGGAGCGTACACTGAAGCTTTCTTT. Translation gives CSVESQGAYTEAFF.

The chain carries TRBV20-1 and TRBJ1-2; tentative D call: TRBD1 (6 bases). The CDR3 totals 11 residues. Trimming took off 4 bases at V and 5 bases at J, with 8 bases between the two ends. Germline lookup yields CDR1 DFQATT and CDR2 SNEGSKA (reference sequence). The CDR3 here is CSANTGYGYTF. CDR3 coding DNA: TGCAGTGCTAACACAGGGTATGGCTACACCTTC.

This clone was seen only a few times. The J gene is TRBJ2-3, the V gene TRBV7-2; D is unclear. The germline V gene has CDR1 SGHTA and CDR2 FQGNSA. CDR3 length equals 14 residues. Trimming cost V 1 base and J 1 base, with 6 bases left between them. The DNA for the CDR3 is TGTGCCAGCAGCTTAGGCGTGGGCACAGATACGCAGTATTTT. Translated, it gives CASSLGVGTDTQYF.

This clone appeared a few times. CDR3 protein: CAWSLPGGNQPQHF. The CDR3 DNA follows: TGTGCCTGGAGTCTCCCGGGGGGGAATCAGCCCCAGCATTTT. The chain joins TRBV30 to TRBJ1-5, with TRBD1 as a possible D gene (5 bases). This CDR3 region has 14 residues. Looked up from germline, CDR1 is GTSNPN and CDR2 is SVGIG (reference sequence). V was pared by 2 bases and J by 4 bases, with 12 bases between.

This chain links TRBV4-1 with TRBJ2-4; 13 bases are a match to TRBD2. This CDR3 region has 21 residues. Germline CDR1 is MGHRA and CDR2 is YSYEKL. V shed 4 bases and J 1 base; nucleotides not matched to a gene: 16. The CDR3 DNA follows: TGCGCCAGCAGCCGCTTGATTACAGGACTAGCGGGAGTATGGGCCAAAAACATTCAGTACTTC. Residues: CASSRLITGLAGVWAKNIQYF.

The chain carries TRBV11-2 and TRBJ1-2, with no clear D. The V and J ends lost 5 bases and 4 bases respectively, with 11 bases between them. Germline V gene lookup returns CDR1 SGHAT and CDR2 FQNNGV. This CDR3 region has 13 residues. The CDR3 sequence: CASSPVGSYGYTF. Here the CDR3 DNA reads TGTGCCAGCAGCCCAGTAGGATCCTATGGCTACACCTTC. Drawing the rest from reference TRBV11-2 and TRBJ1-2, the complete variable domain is EAGVAQSPRYKIIEKRQSVAFWCNPISGHATLYWYQQILGQGPKLLIQFQNNGVVDDSQLPKDRFSAERLKGVDSTLKIQPAKLEDSAVYLCASSPVGSYGYTFGSGTRLTVV.

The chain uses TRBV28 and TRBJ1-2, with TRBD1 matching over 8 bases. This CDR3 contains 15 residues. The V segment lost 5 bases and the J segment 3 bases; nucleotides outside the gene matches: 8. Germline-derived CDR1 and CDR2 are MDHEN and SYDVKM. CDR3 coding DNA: TGTGCCAGCAGTCCGACGGACAGGGTAGACTATGGCTACACCTTC. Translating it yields CASSPTDRVDYGYTF.

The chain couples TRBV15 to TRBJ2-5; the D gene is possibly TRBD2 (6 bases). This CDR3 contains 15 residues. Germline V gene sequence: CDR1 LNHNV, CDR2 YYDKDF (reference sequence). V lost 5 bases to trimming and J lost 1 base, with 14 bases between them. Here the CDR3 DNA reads TGTGCCACCAGCGCCCGACTAGAGTCCCAAGAGACCCAGTACTTC. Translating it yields CATSARLESQETQYF.

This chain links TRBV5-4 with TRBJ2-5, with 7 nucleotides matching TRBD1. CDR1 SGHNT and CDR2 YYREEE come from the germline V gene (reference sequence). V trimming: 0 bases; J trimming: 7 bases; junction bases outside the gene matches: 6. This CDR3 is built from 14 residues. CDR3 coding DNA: TGTGCCAGCAGCTTGGAACAGGGGAAAGGGACCCAGTACTTC. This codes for CASSLEQGKGTQYF.

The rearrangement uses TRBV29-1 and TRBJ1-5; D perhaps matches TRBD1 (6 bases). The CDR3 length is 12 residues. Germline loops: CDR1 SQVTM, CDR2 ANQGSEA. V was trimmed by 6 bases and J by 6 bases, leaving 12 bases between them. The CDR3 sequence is CSVGTTSQPQHF. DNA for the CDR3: TGCAGCGTCGGGACAACCTCTCAGCCCCAGCATTTT.

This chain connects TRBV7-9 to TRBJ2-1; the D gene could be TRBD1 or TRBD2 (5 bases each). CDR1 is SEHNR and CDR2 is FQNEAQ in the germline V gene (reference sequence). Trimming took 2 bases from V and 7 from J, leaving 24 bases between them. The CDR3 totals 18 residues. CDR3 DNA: TGTGCCAGCAGCTTATCGCCCATGGGGCGGGTGGTTTTAAATGAGCAGTTCTTC. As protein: CASSLSPMGRVVLNEQFF.

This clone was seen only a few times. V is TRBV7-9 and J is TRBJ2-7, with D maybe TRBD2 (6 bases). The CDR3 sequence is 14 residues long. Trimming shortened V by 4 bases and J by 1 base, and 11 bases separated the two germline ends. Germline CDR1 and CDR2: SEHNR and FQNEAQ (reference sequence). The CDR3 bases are TGTGCCAGCAGCTCGGAGGGGTCGTCCTACGAGCAGTACTTC. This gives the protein CASSSEGSSYEQYF.

CDR3 DNA: TGTGCCTGGACCCGCAGGGGAGTATCCTACGAGCAGTACTTC. It yields the protein CAWTRRGVSYEQYF. V is TRBV30 and J is TRBJ2-7; D is possibly TRBD1 (6 bases). Trimming cost V 4 bases and J 1 base, with 14 bases left between them. CDR3 length equals 14 residues. The V gene's germline CDR1 is GTSNPN and CDR2 SVGIG (reference sequence).